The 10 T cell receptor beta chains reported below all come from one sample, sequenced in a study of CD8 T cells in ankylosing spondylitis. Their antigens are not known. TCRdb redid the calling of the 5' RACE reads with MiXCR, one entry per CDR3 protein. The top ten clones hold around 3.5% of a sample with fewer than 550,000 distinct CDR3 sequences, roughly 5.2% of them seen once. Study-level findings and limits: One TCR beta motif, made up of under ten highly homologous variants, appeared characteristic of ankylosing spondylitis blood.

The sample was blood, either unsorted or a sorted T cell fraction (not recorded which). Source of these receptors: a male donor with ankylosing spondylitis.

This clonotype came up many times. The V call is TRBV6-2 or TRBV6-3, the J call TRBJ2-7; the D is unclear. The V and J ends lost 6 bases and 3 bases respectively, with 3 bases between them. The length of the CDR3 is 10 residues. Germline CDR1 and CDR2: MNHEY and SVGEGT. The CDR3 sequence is CASSHYEQYF. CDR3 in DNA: TGTGCCAGCAGCCACTACGAGCAGTACTTC.

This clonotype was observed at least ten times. The CDR3 nucleotides are TGTGCCAGCAGCTTAGCTGGGGGGACCGCTGAAGCTTTCTTT. This sequence encodes CASSLAGGTAEAFF. The chain couples TRBV7-6 to TRBJ1-1; D is perhaps TRBD1 (5 bases). The V gene lost 0 bases and the J gene lost 6 bases, with 11 bases spanning the gap. CDR3 size: 14 residues. Germline V gene lookup returns CDR1 SGHVS and CDR2 FNYEAQ. Full variable domain (rest looked up from reference TRBV7-6 and TRBJ1-1): GAGVSQSPRYKVTKRGQDVALRCDPISGHVSLYWYRQALGQGPEFLTYFNYEAQQDKSGLPNDRFSAERPEGSISTLTIQRTEQRDSAMYRCASSLAGGTAEAFFGQGTRLTVV.

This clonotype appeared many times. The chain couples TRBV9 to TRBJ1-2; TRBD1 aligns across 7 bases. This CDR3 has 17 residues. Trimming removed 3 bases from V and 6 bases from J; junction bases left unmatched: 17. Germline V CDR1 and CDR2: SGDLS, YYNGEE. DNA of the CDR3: TGTGCCAGCAGCGCAAGTCCCGGGACAGCCTTCCCGGATGGCTACACCTTC. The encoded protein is CASSASPGTAFPDGYTF.

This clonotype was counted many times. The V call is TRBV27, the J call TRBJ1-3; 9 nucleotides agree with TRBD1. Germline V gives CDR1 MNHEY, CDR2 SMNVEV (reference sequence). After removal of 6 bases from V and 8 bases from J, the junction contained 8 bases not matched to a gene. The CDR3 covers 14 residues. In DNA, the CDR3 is TGTGCCAGCAGAGGAAGGACAGGGGCGGACACCATATATTTT. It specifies CASRGRTGADTIYF.

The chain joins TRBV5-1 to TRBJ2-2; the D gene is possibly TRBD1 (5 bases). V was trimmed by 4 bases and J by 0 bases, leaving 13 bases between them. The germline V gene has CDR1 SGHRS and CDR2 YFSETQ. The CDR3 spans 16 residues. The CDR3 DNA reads TGCGCCAGCAGCCCTCGACAGAACGCGAACACCGGGGAGCTGTTTTTT. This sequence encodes CASSPRQNANTGELFF. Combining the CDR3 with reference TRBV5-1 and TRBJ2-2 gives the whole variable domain KAGVTQTPRYLIKTRGQQVTLSCSPISGHRSVSWYQQTPGQGLQFLFEYFSETQRNKGNFPGRFSGRQFSNSRSEMNVSTLELGDSALYLCASSPRQNANTGELFFGEGSRLTVL.

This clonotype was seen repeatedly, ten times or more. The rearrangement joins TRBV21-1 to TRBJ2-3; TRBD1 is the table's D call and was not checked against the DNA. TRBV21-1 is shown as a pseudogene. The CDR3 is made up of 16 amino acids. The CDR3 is CANPADRSMDTDTQYF. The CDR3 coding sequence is TGTGCCAACCCGGCGGACAGGTCGATGGACACAGATACGCAGTATTTT.

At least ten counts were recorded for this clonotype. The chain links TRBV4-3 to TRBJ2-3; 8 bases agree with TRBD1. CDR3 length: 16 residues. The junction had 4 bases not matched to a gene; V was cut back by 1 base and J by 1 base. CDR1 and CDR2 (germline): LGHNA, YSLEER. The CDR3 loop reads CASSQVSGGGTDTQYF. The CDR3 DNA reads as TGCGCCAGCAGCCAAGTGTCAGGGGGCGGCACAGATACGCAGTATTTT.

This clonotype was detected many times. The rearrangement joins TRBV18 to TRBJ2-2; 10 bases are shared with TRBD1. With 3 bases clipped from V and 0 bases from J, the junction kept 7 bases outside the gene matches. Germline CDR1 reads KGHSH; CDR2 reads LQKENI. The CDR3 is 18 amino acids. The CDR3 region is CASSPRDRGLSNTGELFF. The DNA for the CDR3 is TGTGCCAGCTCACCGAGGGACAGGGGCCTCTCGAACACCGGGGAGCTGTTTTTT. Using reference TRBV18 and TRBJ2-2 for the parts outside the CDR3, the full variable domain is NAGVMQNPRHLVRRRGQEARLRCSPMKGHSHVYWYRQLPEEGLKFMVYLQKENIIDESGMPKERFSAEFPKEGPSILRIQQVVRGDSAAYFCASSPRDRGLSNTGELFFGEGSRLTVL.

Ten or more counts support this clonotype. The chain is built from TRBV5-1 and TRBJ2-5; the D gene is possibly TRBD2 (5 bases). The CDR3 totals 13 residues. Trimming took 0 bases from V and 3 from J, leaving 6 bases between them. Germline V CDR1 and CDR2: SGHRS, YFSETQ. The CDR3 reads CASSLGLKETQYF. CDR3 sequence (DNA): TGCGCCAGCAGCTTGGGACTAAAAGAGACCCAGTACTTC.

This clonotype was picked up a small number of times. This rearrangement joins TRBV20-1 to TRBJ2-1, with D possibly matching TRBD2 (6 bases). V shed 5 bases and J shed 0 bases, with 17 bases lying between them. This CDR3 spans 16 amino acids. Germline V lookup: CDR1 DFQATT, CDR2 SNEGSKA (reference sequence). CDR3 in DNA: TGCAGTGCTCCCCCAGGAGGGAAGAGCTCCTACAATGAGCAGTTCTTC. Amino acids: CSAPPGGKSSYNEQFF.